The rows below give T cell receptor beta chains drawn from one sample of a study of blood T cell repertoires in COVID-19. This table comes from immunoSEQ multiplex PCR, and its TCRdb copy is limited to in-frame clones, with some not included. Of 200,000 to 250,000 clones in the sample, 88% were seen once. The material sequenced was PBMCs or T cells enriched from blood (not recorded which). These receptors were taken from a woman aged 25-40 years who had been exposed to COVID-19. CDR3s include the opening cysteine and the closing phenylalanine or tryptophan. A D gene is named only where the DNA matches it firmly. Part of the rows lack a size; the others show once, few, many or a class for expanded clones.

V,D,J,size,DNA,CDR3
TRBV25-1,.,TRBJ1-1,.,TGTGCCAGCAGTCCCCACCGGGGGTACACTGAAGCTTTCTTT,CASSPHRGYTEAFF
TRBV6-5,TRBD1,TRBJ1-5,.,TGTGCCAGCAGCACAGGGGGAGGTCAGCCCCAGCATTTT,CASSTGGGQPQHF
TRBV5-1,.,TRBJ1-3,.,TGCGCCAGCAGCTTGGGGCTGTCTGGAAACACCATATATTTT,CASSLGLSGNTIYF
TRBV12-5,TRBD1,TRBJ1-4,.,TGTGCTAGTGTCCGGACAGGGGGCGGTGAAAAACTGTTTTTT,CASVRTGGGEKLFF
TRBV2,.,TRBJ2-7,.,TGTGCCAGCGGCAGAAGGGGTATCTACGAGCAGTACTTC,CASGRRGIYEQYF
TRBV30,.,TRBJ1-3,.,TGTGCCTGGAACCCGACAGACTCTGGAAACACCATATATTTT,CAWNPTDSGNTIYF
TRBV11-3,TRBD1,TRBJ1-5,once,TGTGCCAGCCCCAGGACAGGGCCCCAGCATTTT,CASPRTGPQHF
TRBV5-4,TRBD2,TRBJ2-1,.,TGTGCCAGTTCTGAGCCTTTAGCGGGAGCATACAATGAGCAGTTCTTC,CASSEPLAGAYNEQFF
TRBV28,.,TRBJ1-6,.,TGTGCCAGCAGTTTCGGTTCACCCCTCCACTTT,CASSFGSPLHF
TRBV11-2,.,TRBJ2-7,.,TGTGCCAGCAGCTCGACGAGGGTTTTAGAGCAGTACTTC,CASSSTRVLEQYF
TRBV19,.,TRBJ1-5,.,TGTGCCAGTAGTATAGGAGGAGGGCTAGGCCAGGGAGGCAATCAGCCCCAGCATTTT,CASSIGGGLGQGGNQPQHF
TRBV5-6,.,TRBJ2-7,.,TGTGCCAGCAGCTTATTGAGCGGTTCCTACGAGCAGTACTTC,CASSLLSGSYEQYF
TRBV4-2,TRBD2,TRBJ2-2,.,TGTGCCAGCAGCCAAGGCGGGAGGGCCACGGCCGGGGAGCTGTTTTTT,CASSQGGRATAGELFF
TRBV19,.,TRBJ1-3,.,TGTGCCAGTAGTATTGCGTCGGGGGTTGGAAACACCATATATTTT,CASSIASGVGNTIYF
TRBV5-1,TRBD1,TRBJ1-4,.,TGCGCCAGCAGCTCGGATCGGACAGGGTATGAAAAACTGTTTTTT,CASSSDRTGYEKLFF
TRBV9,.,TRBJ1-1,.,TGTGCCAGCAGCCTGTCTCGGGAGAACACTGAAGCTTTCTTT,CASSLSRENTEAFF
TRBV4-2,.,TRBJ2-3,.,TGTGCCAGCAGCCAAGAAGTAGGCACAGATACGCAGTATTTT,CASSQEVGTDTQYF
TRBV11-3,.,TRBJ1-1,.,TGTGCCAGCGGCCGGGGGAACACTGAAGCTTTCTTT,CASGRGNTEAFF